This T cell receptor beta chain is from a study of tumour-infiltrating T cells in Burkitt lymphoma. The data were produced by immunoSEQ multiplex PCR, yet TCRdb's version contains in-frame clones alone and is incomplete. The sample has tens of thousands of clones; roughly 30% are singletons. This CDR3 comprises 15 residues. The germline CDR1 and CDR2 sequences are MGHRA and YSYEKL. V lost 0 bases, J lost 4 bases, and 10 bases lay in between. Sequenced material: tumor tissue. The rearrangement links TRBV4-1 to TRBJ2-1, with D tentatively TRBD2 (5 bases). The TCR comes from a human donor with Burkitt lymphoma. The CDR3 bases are TGCGCCAGCAGCCAAGAGGGCGGGTGGTACAATGAGCAGTTCTTC. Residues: CASSQEGGWYNEQFF.